The 11 T cell receptor beta chains below all came from one sample that was sequenced in a study of yellow fever vaccine responses in identical twins. From the RT-PCR reads, TCRdb called clonotypes with MiXCR, one entry per CDR3 protein. The profile shows thousands of distinct CDR3 sequences, about 7.4% of them singletons. The sample in question was T cells from blood (PBMCs), unsorted or a sorted subset (not recorded which), obtained 2 years after vaccination. Source of these receptors: a young woman who received the yellow fever vaccine.

This clonotype was found a few times. The chain combines TRBV2 with TRBJ2-7; 8 nucleotides align to TRBD1. The CDR3 is made up of 15 amino acids. In germline, CDR1 is SNHLY, CDR2 FYNNEI. V dropped 2 bases and J dropped 4; count of bases not matched to a gene: 7. CDR3 in amino acids: CASSETGQEIYEQYF. The DNA for the CDR3 is TGTGCCAGCAGTGAAACGGGACAGGAGATTTACGAGCAGTACTTC.

This clonotype was found a few times. At one of its ends the junction is not consistent with the germline gene, which may arise from a read error. The rearrangement links TRBV7-7 to TRBJ2-7; TRBD2 might be the D (6 bases). Looked up from germline, CDR1 is SSHAT and CDR2 is FNYEAQ (reference sequence). The CDR3 has 13 amino acids. The CDR3: CASSLGGDGEQYF. In DNA, the CDR3 is TGTGCTAGCAGCTTAGGAGGGGATGGCGAGCAGTACTTC.

J is TRBJ2-5 and V is TRBV11-3; D perhaps matches TRBD1 (5 bases). The CDR3 extends over 13 amino acids. Germline lookup yields CDR1 SGHNT and CDR2 YENEEA. V lost 5 bases and J 6 bases, leaving 13 bases between the germline ends. The CDR3 coding sequence is TGTGCCAGCAGCCAACAGGTAGTACAGACCCAGTACTTC. Protein product: CASSQQVVQTQYF.

This clonotype turned up a few times. This sequence joins TRBV6-4 and TRBJ1-5; no clear D. CDR3 size: 15 residues. From germline, CDR1 is MRHNA and CDR2 SNTAGT. V lost 0 bases and J 2 bases, leaving 8 bases between the germline ends. CDR3 region: CASSDSFTGNQPQHF. The DNA of the CDR3 is TGTGCCAGCAGTGACTCCTTTACAGGCAATCAGCCCCAGCATTTT.

J is TRBJ2-7 and V is TRBV15, with D unresolved. V lost 3 bases, J lost 5 bases, and 14 bases lay in between. Germline-derived CDR1 and CDR2 are LNHNV and YYDKDF (reference sequence). The CDR3 runs to 14 residues. CDR3 region: CATSRSMYEDEQYF. CDR3 nucleotides: TGTGCCACCAGCAGGAGTATGTACGAAGACGAGCAGTACTTC.

This clonotype qualifies as medium-sized. The chain uses TRBV7-9 and TRBJ1-2; a possible D gene is TRBD1 (6 bases). Trimming removed 5 bases from V and 5 bases from J, with 15 bases in between. Germline V lookup: CDR1 SEHNR, CDR2 FQNEAQ (reference sequence). The CDR3 sequence is 14 residues long. The CDR3 spells CASSPPGQSYGYTF. The CDR3 DNA is TGTGCCAGCAGCCCACCCGGACAGAGTTATGGCTACACCTTC. Combining the CDR3 with reference TRBV7-9 and TRBJ1-2 gives the whole variable domain DTGVSQNPRHKITKRGQNVTFRCDPISEHNRLYWYRQTLGQGPEFLTYFQNEAQLEKSRLLSDRFSAERPKGSFSTLEIQRTEQGDSAMYLCASSPPGQSYGYTFGSGTRLTVV.

The V call is TRBV12-5, the J call TRBJ1-5, with a tentative D call TRBD1 (5 bases). V was clipped by 4 bases and J by 0 bases, with 10 bases between them. The germline V gene encodes CDR1 LGHNT and CDR2 FRNRAP. CDR3 length equals 15 residues. CDR3 loop: CASGSFRDSNQPQHF. For the CDR3, the DNA is TGTGCTAGTGGTTCGTTCAGGGATAGCAATCAGCCCCAGCATTTT. Full variable domain (missing parts from reference TRBV12-5 and TRBJ1-5): DARVTQTPRHKVTEMGQEVTMRCQPILGHNTVFWYRQTMMQGLELLAYFRNRAPLDDSGMPKDRFSAEMPDATLATLKIQPSEPRDSAVYFCASGSFRDSNQPQHFGDGTRLSIL.

The chain has TRBV15 and TRBJ2-7; D is unclear. This CDR3 spans 18 amino acids. From germline, CDR1 is LNHNV and CDR2 YYDKDF (reference sequence). V lost 1 base, J lost 0 bases, and 19 bases lay in between. The CDR3 reads CATSRALLRAFLSYEQYF. CDR3 DNA sequence: TGTGCCACCAGCAGAGCCCTGCTAAGGGCCTTCCTCTCCTACGAGCAGTACTTC.

The rearrangement joins TRBV10-3 to TRBJ2-7; D may be TRBD1 (6 bases). CDR3 length: 13 residues. The ends were cut back, 6 bases at V and 3 bases at J, with 12 bases in the middle. Germline V CDR1 and CDR2: ENHRY, SYGVKD. This chain's CDR3 is CAIRSGDDYEQYF. The CDR3 DNA sequence: TGTGCCATCAGGTCAGGGGATGACTACGAGCAGTACTTC.

The rearrangement links TRBV2 to TRBJ2-3; D gene unclear. There are 13 residues in the CDR3. CDR1 is SNHLY and CDR2 is FYNNEI in the germline V gene. The V end was cut by 4 bases, the J end by 0 bases, with 5 bases between. CDR3 loop: CASSALSTDTQYF. CDR3 bases: TGTGCCAGCAGTGCGCTAAGCACAGATACGCAGTATTTT.

For the CDR3, the DNA is TGTGCCACCAGTAACAGGGAATACAATGAGCAGTTCTTC. Translated, it gives CATSNREYNEQFF. The V gene is TRBV15, the J gene TRBJ2-1, with a tentative D call TRBD1 (6 bases). This CDR3 contains 13 residues. V lost 6 bases, J lost 4 bases, and 10 bases lay in between. Germline CDR1 LNHNV, CDR2 YYDKDF (reference sequence).